The 30 T cell receptor beta chains listed next were all sequenced from one sample in a study of human versus mouse CDR3 diversity and MHC coevolution. Clones were read by immunoSEQ multiplex PCR, and TCRdb kept only the in-frame ones, dropping some. Of roughly 80,000 clones in the sample, around 90% are singletons; the top ten hold roughly 0.15%. Sequencing input: naive CD4+ T cells from blood. The subset denotes: CD45RO-negative CD62L-positive naive CD4 T cells. The receptors originated from a person aged 30-69 years in good health.

J is TRBJ1-1 and V is TRBV5-1, with 7 positions matching TRBD1. The germline V gene encodes CDR1 SGHRS and CDR2 YFSETQ. With V trimmed by 0 bases and J by 5 bases, 4 bases remained unmatched. The CDR3 is 14 amino acids. This CDR3 is CASSLGQGGTEAFF. CDR3 DNA: TGCGCCAGCAGCTTGGGGCAGGGGGGAACTGAAGCTTTCTTT.

The chain links TRBV4-1 to TRBJ1-4, with D maybe TRBD1 (6 bases). This CDR3 has 17 amino acids. The germline V and J ends were trimmed by 4 bases and 3 bases, with 18 bases remaining between them. Germline V gives CDR1 MGHRA, CDR2 YSYEKL. CDR3 residues: CASSPKPKGHSNEKLFF. The CDR3 DNA reads as TGCGCCAGCAGCCCTAAGCCCAAGGGACACTCTAATGAAAAACTGTTTTTT.

The CDR3 bases are TGTGCCAGCAGCTCTACCGGGTTCCAGGGCAATGAGCAGTTCTTC. Protein product: CASSSTGFQGNEQFF. The chain recombines TRBV5-8 with TRBJ2-1; TRBD1 might be the D (5 bases). The V gene's germline CDR1 is SGHTS and CDR2 YDEGEE. The CDR3 loop spans 15 amino acids. The V gene lost 3 bases and the J gene lost 6 bases, with 16 bases spanning the gap.

CDR3 DNA sequence: TGTGCCAGTAGCATAAGCCCGTACAATGAGCAGTTCTTC. This encodes CASSISPYNEQFF. This rearrangement joins TRBV19 to TRBJ2-1, with D uncertain. The germline V gene encodes CDR1 LNHDA and CDR2 SQIVND (reference sequence). Trimming removed 6 bases at V and 4 bases at J, with 10 bases between. The CDR3 has 13 amino acids.

The rearrangement uses TRBV14 and TRBJ2-7, with D possibly being TRBD1 (5 bases). V shed 6 bases and J shed 0 bases, with 9 bases lying between them. This CDR3 region has 13 residues. The germline gives CDR1 SGHDN, CDR2 FVKESK. The CDR3 coding sequence is TGTGCCAGCAGACAGGAATTCTCCTACGAGCAGTACTTC. Its protein is CASRQEFSYEQYF.

The chain carries TRBV9 and TRBJ2-2; 9 bases are a match to TRBD2. In germline, CDR1 is SGDLS, CDR2 YYNGEE. The CDR3 has 16 residues. Trimming took 0 bases from V and 9 from J; bases not matched to a gene: 9. As DNA, the CDR3 is TGTGCCAGCAGCGTAGAGGCGATAGCGGGAGTTCGGGAGCTGTTTTTT. Protein product: CASSVEAIAGVRELFF.

The CDR3 coding sequence is TGCGCCAGCAGCTTGGGCCCAATGGGCCAAGTGGCTGAGCAGTTCTTC. Translating it yields CASSLGPMGQVAEQFF. The rearrangement joins TRBV5-1 to TRBJ2-1; D ambiguous. V lost 0 bases, J lost 9 bases, and 19 bases lay in between. The CDR3 totals 16 residues. CDR1 is SGHRS, CDR2 YFSETQ, per germline.

The gene calls are TRBV10-2 and TRBJ2-5, with D unclear. CDR1 WSHSY and CDR2 SAAADI come from the germline V gene. V dropped 8 bases and J dropped 4 bases, with 14 bases sitting between them. CDR3 length equals 13 residues. The CDR3 sequence: CASARRVGETQYF. CDR3 nucleotide sequence: TGCGCCAGCGCTAGGCGAGTAGGAGAGACCCAGTACTTC.

This clone was detected only a few times. The chain couples TRBV19 to TRBJ2-1, with 13 bases matching TRBD2. CDR1 and CDR2 (germline): LNHDA, SQIVND (reference sequence). This CDR3 is 16 amino acids long. Losses at the gene ends were 3 bases for V and 5 bases for J; bases not matched to a gene: 4. The CDR3 coding sequence is TGTGCCAGTAGTATCTCGACTAGCGGGGGGAACAATGAGCAGTTCTTC. Protein sequence: CASSISTSGGNNEQFF.

This rearrangement joins TRBV11-2 to TRBJ1-1, with unresolved D. This CDR3 has 12 residues. CDR1 and CDR2 (germline): SGHAT, FQNNGV. V gave up 1 base and J gave up 3 bases, with 3 bases separating them. CDR3 DNA sequence: TGTGCCAGCAGCTTAGTAGACACTGAAGCTTTCTTT. Translating it yields CASSLVDTEAFF.

The CDR3 DNA is TGCGCCAGCAGCTTGGAACCAGGCACAGATACGCAGTATTTT. Protein sequence: CASSLEPGTDTQYF. The chain combines TRBV5-1 with TRBJ2-3; no clear D gene. Germline values: CDR1 SGHRS, CDR2 YFSETQ. The CDR3 totals 14 residues. V was trimmed by 0 bases and J by 1 base, leaving 6 bases between them. The full variable domain, completed using reference TRBV5-1 and TRBJ2-3, is KAGVTQTPRYLIKTRGQQVTLSCSPISGHRSVSWYQQTPGQGLQFLFEYFSETQRNKGNFPGRFSGRQFSNSRSEMNVSTLELGDSALYLCASSLEPGTDTQYFGPGTRLTVL.

This chain connects TRBV4-2 to TRBJ2-3, with TRBD2 matching 11 bases. Per the germline V gene, CDR1 is LGHNA and CDR2 is YNFKEQ. The J segment lost 4 bases and the V segment lost 0 bases, leaving 9 bases of the junction unmatched. CDR3 length equals 18 residues. CDR3 loop: CASSQDALVAGGPDTQYF. The DNA for the CDR3 is TGTGCCAGCAGCCAAGACGCCCTGGTAGCGGGGGGGCCAGATACGCAGTATTTT.

The chain joins TRBV2 to TRBJ1-6; D may be TRBD1 (6 bases). Germline V CDR1 and CDR2: SNHLY, FYNNEI. The CDR3 is 13 amino acids. The V end lost 6 bases, the J end lost 6 bases, and 9 bases lay between the germline ends. The CDR3 spells CASREDSNSPLHF. The CDR3 nucleotides read TGTGCCAGCAGGGAGGACAGTAATTCACCCCTCCACTTT.

The chain carries TRBV7-2 and TRBJ2-6, with D unclear. Trimming took off 6 bases at V and 0 bases at J, with 9 bases between the two ends. This CDR3 spans 15 amino acids. CDR1 is SGHTA, CDR2 FQGNSA, per germline. CDR3 protein: CASSQALSGANVLTF. CDR3 nucleotides: TGTGCCAGCAGTCAAGCCCTCTCTGGGGCCAACGTCCTGACTTTC.

The chain uses TRBV7-7 and TRBJ2-3; 11 bases are a match to TRBD2. CDR3 length equals 16 residues. Losses at the gene ends were 5 bases for V and 2 bases for J; bases not matched to a gene: 6. Germline V CDR1 and CDR2: SSHAT, FNYEAQ (reference sequence). CDR3 nucleotides: TGTGCCAGCAGCCCCACTAGCGGGGGCGTCACAGATACGCAGTATTTT. Encoded protein: CASSPTSGGVTDTQYF.

The chain carries TRBV6-1 and TRBJ2-1; 10 bases are shared with TRBD2. The CDR3 has 15 residues. V lost 5 bases, J lost 9 bases, and 10 bases stayed unmatched. CDR1 is MNHNS and CDR2 is SASEGT in the germline V gene. The CDR3 coding sequence is TGTGCCAGCAGTACACAACCGGGACTAGCGATTGAGCAGTTCTTC. Amino acids: CASSTQPGLAIEQFF.

The chain employs TRBV7-8 and TRBJ1-2, with 7 nucleotides matching TRBD1. Germline V gene lookup returns CDR1 SGHVS and CDR2 FQNEAQ. There are 14 residues in the CDR3. V was clipped by 1 base and J by 6 bases; unmatched bases: 5. This CDR3 reads CASSLGQGGNGYTF. In nucleotides, the CDR3 is TGTGCCAGCAGCTTAGGCCAGGGGGGTAATGGCTACACCTTC.

This chain uses TRBV5-1 with TRBJ2-1; the match to TRBD1 covers 8 bases. The junction had 12 bases not matched to a gene; V was cut back by 0 bases and J by 7 bases. Germline-derived CDR1 and CDR2 are SGHRS and YFSETQ. The CDR3 runs 17 residues. CDR3: CASSLGPVGTGLNEQFF. CDR3 DNA: TGCGCCAGCAGCTTGGGACCCGTAGGGACAGGATTGAATGAGCAGTTCTTC.

The chain employs TRBV6-5 and TRBJ1-1, with D unresolved. Between the trimmed V and J ends, which lost 0 bases and 4 bases, there was a span of 6 bases. The CDR3 is 13 amino acids. CDR1 MNHEY and CDR2 SVGAGI come from the germline V gene. This CDR3 is CASSYSEGTEAFF. For the CDR3, the DNA is TGTGCCAGCAGTTACTCGGAGGGCACTGAAGCTTTCTTT.

As DNA, the CDR3 is TGCGCCAGCAGCCTCCAGCTCTGGCAGGGGGCTAACAGAGTTTCTGGGGCCAACGTCCTGACTTTC. Translation gives CASSLQLWQGANRVSGANVLTF. The J gene is TRBJ2-6, the V gene TRBV4-1; 8 bases fit TRBD1. This CDR3 is 22 amino acids long. The V gene's germline CDR1 is MGHRA and CDR2 YSYEKL. The V gene end was trimmed by 4 bases and the J gene end by 1 base; junction bases not matched to a gene: 21.

This chain uses TRBV4-1 with TRBJ1-5, with unresolved D. CDR1 is MGHRA, CDR2 YSYEKL, per germline. The CDR3 is 15 residues long. Trimming stripped 0 bases from V and 3 bases from J, with 9 bases between. CDR3 DNA sequence: TGCGCCAGCAGCCAAGATGTCACAGTCAATCAGCCCCAGCATTTT. Translation: CASSQDVTVNQPQHF.

The chain carries TRBV27 and TRBJ2-7, with 8 bases aligning to TRBD1. Germline CDR1 reads MNHEY; CDR2 reads SMNVEV (reference sequence). This CDR3 spans 14 amino acids. The V segment lost 6 bases and the J segment 4 bases; nucleotides outside the gene matches: 8. The CDR3 sequence is CASRQTGVIYEQYF. The CDR3 DNA follows: TGTGCCAGCAGGCAGACAGGGGTAATATACGAGCAGTACTTC.

This chain joins TRBV19 and TRBJ2-5; D gene ambiguous. CDR1 is LNHDA, CDR2 SQIVND, per germline (reference sequence). Trimming stripped 3 bases from V and 1 base from J, with 15 bases between. The CDR3 has 16 residues. This CDR3 is CASSIRVSVSQETQYF. As DNA, the CDR3 is TGTGCCAGTAGTATTCGCGTCTCGGTAAGCCAAGAGACCCAGTACTTC.

V and J are TRBV19 and TRBJ2-6, with 10 bases matching TRBD1. The germline gives CDR1 LNHDA, CDR2 SQIVND (reference sequence). The CDR3 spans 17 residues. J gave up 2 bases and V 7 bases, and 8 bases lay outside the gene matches. The CDR3 coding sequence is TGTGCCAGTAACCCAGACAGGGGGCGGACTGGGGCCAACGTCCTGACTTTC. Translated, it gives CASNPDRGRTGANVLTF.

V and J are TRBV5-4 and TRBJ2-1; the D gene is possibly TRBD1 (7 bases). The CDR3 is made up of 14 amino acids. Trimming pared 9 bases from V and 9 bases from J, leaving 22 bases between. CDR1 SGHNT and CDR2 YYREEE come from the germline V gene (reference sequence). CDR3 loop: CATQGTPLKPEQFF. The CDR3 DNA reads as TGTGCCACACAGGGGACTCCCCTTAAACCTGAGCAGTTCTTC.

The chain uses TRBV6-4 and TRBJ2-5; D might be TRBD1 (5 bases). The J call could be wrong; TRBJ2-7 is a better fit for the DNA end. The CDR3 is 14 residues long. The germline CDR1 and CDR2 sequences are MRHNA and SNTAGT. CDR3 nucleotides: TGTGCCAGCAGCCAGACAGATACCTCCACCGAGCAGTACTTC. This codes for CASSQTDTSTEQYF.

This rearrangement joins TRBV28 to TRBJ1-5, with 8 bases fitting TRBD1. This CDR3 region has 13 residues. V trimming: 2 bases; J trimming: 7 bases; junction bases outside the gene matches: 1. The germline gives CDR1 MDHEN, CDR2 SYDVKM. The CDR3 reads CASSLDRGQPQHF. In DNA form, the CDR3 reads TGTGCCAGCAGTTTAGACAGGGGACAGCCCCAGCATTTT. Full variable domain (outside the CDR3, taken from reference TRBV28 and TRBJ1-5): DVKVTQSSRYLVKRTGEKVFLECVQDMDHENMFWYRQDPGLGLRLIYFSYDVKMKEKGDIPEGYSVSREKKERFSLILESASTNQTSMYLCASSLDRGQPQHFGDGTRLSIL.

This chain links TRBV4-1 with TRBJ2-7; 7 bases map to TRBD2. Trimming took 0 bases from V and 2 from J; bases not matched to a gene: 4. Germline values: CDR1 MGHRA, CDR2 YSYEKL. The CDR3 is 15 amino acids. The CDR3 reads CASSQDTSDTYEQYF. DNA of the CDR3: TGCGCCAGCAGCCAAGATACTAGCGACACCTACGAGCAGTACTTC.

The V gene is TRBV29-1, the J gene TRBJ2-7; D gene ambiguous. There are 14 residues in the CDR3. The germline V and J ends were trimmed by 4 bases and 6 bases, with 19 bases remaining between them. Germline CDR1 and CDR2: SQVTM and ANQGSEA. CDR3 sequence (DNA): TGCAGCGTTGTGAGTCTACACGACCTAGGCGAGCAGTACTTC. This encodes CSVVSLHDLGEQYF.

The chain carries TRBV19 and TRBJ2-3, with a weak D call TRBD1 (6 bases). CDR1 is LNHDA and CDR2 is SQIVND in the germline V gene (reference sequence). This CDR3 region has 14 residues. The V and J ends lost 5 bases and 1 base respectively, with 10 bases between them. CDR3 sequence (DNA): TGTGCCAGTAGTTTAGGACAGCGCACAGATACGCAGTATTTT. Translating it yields CASSLGQRTDTQYF.